This T cell receptor beta chain emerged from a study of healthy donors' naive CD4 and CD8 T cells. Study-wide findings and caveats: Negatively charged CDR3s marked CD8+ lineage; positively charged CDR3s marked CD4+ lineage. A reported CD4+/CD8+ bias affected most V and J genes in naive cells.

Per the germline V gene, CDR1 is MNHEY and CDR2 is SVGEGT. The CDR3 has 15 residues. This clonotype was seen only a few times. The antigen remains unidentified. An end of the junction does not agree with germline; a read error may underlie this. Starting from around 470 ng of total RNA, TCR libraries were made with linear amplification. Per the authors' pipeline: Sequencing covered around 78,000 rearranged alpha-chain transcripts across 4 or 5 healthy donors. TCRdb processed the reads anew with MiXCR; each CDR3 protein has one entry. The V and J calls were not made by the authors but by TCRdb's processing. Altogether 180,000 or so distinct CDR3 sequences are present, nearly 75% being singletons, with the ten largest covering roughly 2.3%.

J is TRBJ2-5 and V is TRBV6-2 or TRBV6-3; no definite D call. The TCR sequence derives from a pool of human donors in good health; the sample pools cells from several healthy donors. Sequencing was done on a sample of naive CD4+ and CD8+ T cells sorted from blood, pooled from several donors. CDR3 residues: CASSNSRQRQETQYF. The DNA of the CDR3 is TGTGCCAGCAGTAACTCTAGGCAGCGCCAAGAGACCCAGTACTTC.